Presented here are 16 T cell receptor beta chains from one specimen sequenced in a study of blood T cells in healthy people across ages. Alongside a J-beta primer mix, a sample-barcoded 5' primer served in a second PCR lasting roughly 6 to 12 cycles. Using its own MiXCR run on the 5' RACE reads, TCRdb lists one record per CDR3 protein. The sample has some 670,000 distinct CDR3 sequences, 52% seen once. Sequenced sample: blood. Receptors originate from a woman of 80 years or more in good health.

This chain uses TRBV10-3 with TRBJ2-3, with 9 bases aligning to TRBD2. With 2 bases clipped from V and 3 bases from J, the junction kept 6 bases outside the gene matches. Germline values: CDR1 ENHRY, CDR2 SYGVKD. This CDR3 is 16 amino acids long. CDR3 sequence: CAISEPRGGGTDTQYF. CDR3 in DNA: TGTGCCATCAGTGAGCCGCGGGGGGGCGGAACAGATACGCAGTATTTT.

The chain has TRBV18 and TRBJ2-2; a weak D match, TRBD1 (5 bases). The CDR3 loop spans 16 amino acids. Trimming took 2 bases from V and 2 from J, leaving 12 bases between them. Germline lookup yields CDR1 KGHSH and CDR2 LQKENI. In nucleotides, the CDR3 is TGTGCCAGCTCACCAGACAGCTATCTAAACACCGGGGAGCTGTTTTTT. The encoded protein is CASSPDSYLNTGELFF.

The chain uses TRBV3-1 and TRBJ2-7, with 8 bases lining up with TRBD2. The CDR3 length is 14 residues. The ends lost 7 bases at V and 2 bases at J; junction bases unmatched: 7. Germline V gives CDR1 LGHDT, CDR2 YNNKEL (reference sequence). The DNA for the CDR3 is TGTGCCAGCACCATGACTAGCGCTGCCTACGAGCAGTACTTC. It is translated as CASTMTSAAYEQYF.

This clonotype occurred a few times. This clone may be a read error of a much larger clone one base away. The rearrangement links TRBV20-1 to TRBJ2-4; D could derive from TRBD1 or TRBD2 (5 bases each). Gene TRBJ2-7 matches the end of the DNA better, so the J call may be wrong. The length of the CDR3 is 15 residues. In germline, CDR1 is DFQATT, CDR2 SNEGSKA (reference sequence). The DNA of the CDR3 is TGCAGTGCTAGGGGGGATGGTGGTCAGGGCTACGAGCAGTACTTC. Protein: CSARGDGGQGYEQYF.

The V gene is TRBV3-1, the J gene TRBJ1-5, with D possibly being TRBD1 (6 bases). The CDR3 is made up of 14 amino acids. V was trimmed by 0 bases and J by 7 bases, leaving 10 bases between them. Germline lookup yields CDR1 LGHDT and CDR2 YNNKEL (reference sequence). CDR3 in amino acids: CASSQDTGIQPQHF. DNA of the CDR3: TGTGCCAGCAGCCAAGACACAGGGATCCAGCCCCAGCATTTT.

The V and J genes are TRBV4-1 and TRBJ2-7; the D is unclear. Between the trimmed V and J ends, which lost 0 bases and 3 bases, there was a span of 18 bases. The CDR3 loop spans 17 amino acids. Germline assignment: CDR1 MGHRA and CDR2 YSYEKL. CDR3 coding DNA: TGCGCCAGCAGCCAAGATCCAGTCAGGACGGGTCTCTACGAGCAGTACTTC. Its translation is CASSQDPVRTGLYEQYF.

There are many counts of this clonotype. The J gene is TRBJ2-1, the V gene TRBV27; D might be TRBD1 or TRBD2, each matching 7 bases. The CDR3 covers 15 residues. Germline assignment: CDR1 MNHEY and CDR2 SMNVEV (reference sequence). Trimming pared 9 bases from V and 4 bases from J, leaving 19 bases between. The CDR3 nucleotides read TGTGCCAGTCAGCTCAGGGGGGGAGGTTACAATGAGCAGTTCTTC. Encoded protein: CASQLRGGGYNEQFF.

The chain joins TRBV2 to TRBJ2-2; D unclear. CDR3 size: 13 residues. Germline CDR1 reads SNHLY; CDR2 reads FYNNEI. Trimming left V 8 bases short and J 6 bases short, with 13 bases between. In nucleotides, the CDR3 is TGTGCCAGCGTCCGCACCCTAGCCGGGGAGCTGTTTTTT. It is translated as CASVRTLAGELFF.

This chain uses TRBV20-1 with TRBJ2-7; tentatively, D is TRBD1 (6 bases). Deletions cut 5 bases from V and 5 bases from J, with 19 bases between. The germline CDR1 and CDR2 sequences are DFQATT and SNEGSKA (reference sequence). This CDR3 contains 14 residues. CDR3 nucleotide sequence: TGCAGTGCTGAGCGCTGGGACAACCCGGACGAGCAGTACTTC. Protein: CSAERWDNPDEQYF.

CDR3 loop: CASRAGTESYKQYF. The CDR3 region has the DNA TGTGCCAGCAGGGCCGGGACCGAATCCTACAAGCAGTACTTC. V gene TRBV12-3 or TRBV12-4 combines with J gene TRBJ2-5; perhaps D is TRBD1 or TRBD2 (5 bases each). Trimming pared 6 bases from V and 11 bases from J, leaving 22 bases between. The CDR3 covers 14 residues.

Turning to this clonotype: Given a much more abundant clone one base away, this may be a read error. This chain links TRBV20-1 with TRBJ2-5; a weak D match, TRBD2 (5 bases). CDR1 is DFQATT, CDR2 SNEGSKA, per germline (reference sequence). This CDR3 has 13 amino acids. This CDR3 is CGARRTNRETQYF. CDR3 sequence (DNA): TGCGGTGCTAGGAGGACGAATCGAGAGACCCAGTACTTC.

This clonotype was seen many times. The chain carries TRBV11-2 and TRBJ2-3; TRBD2 aligns across 7 bases. The CDR3 covers 16 residues. V shed 3 bases and J 3 bases; nucleotides not matched to a gene: 9. From germline, CDR1 is SGHAT and CDR2 FQNNGV. For the CDR3, the DNA is TGTGCCAGCAGCTTTCAGGGAGGGGATCGAACAGATACGCAGTATTTT. Translating it yields CASSFQGGDRTDTQYF. The full variable domain, with the rest looked up from reference TRBV11-2 and TRBJ2-3, is EAGVAQSPRYKIIEKRQSVAFWCNPISGHATLYWYQQILGQGPKLLIQFQNNGVVDDSQLPKDRFSAERLKGVDSTLKIQPAKLEDSAVYLCASSFQGGDRTDTQYFGPGTRLTVL.

A remark on this clonotype: Germline and junction disagree at one end, which may indicate a read error. The rearrangement links TRBV7-2 to TRBJ2-2; TRBD1 might be the D (6 bases). Per germline, CDR1 SGHTA and CDR2 FQGNSA. This CDR3 has 20 residues. The CDR3 region is CASSSGPRQALYTNTGERFF. CDR3 nucleotide sequence: TGTGCCAGCAGCTCCGGTCCGAGACAGGCGCTTTATACGAACACCGGGGAGCGGTTTTTT. The full variable domain, its missing parts supplied by reference TRBV7-2 and TRBJ2-2, is GAGVSQSPSNKVTEKGKDVELRCDPISGHTALYWYRQSLGQGLEFLIYFQGNSAPDKSGLPSDRFSAERTGGSVSTLTIQRTQQEDSAVYLCASSSGPRQALYTNTGERFFGEGSRLTVL.

The chain links TRBV6-1 to TRBJ2-1; D is perhaps TRBD1 (5 bases). This CDR3 is 17 amino acids long. V was cut by 7 bases and J by 0 bases, with 19 bases left in between. Germline V lookup: CDR1 MNHNS, CDR2 SASEGT. The CDR3 sequence: CASNLTGSPCSYNEQFF. The CDR3 DNA reads TGTGCCAGCAATCTTACAGGATCGCCTTGCTCCTACAATGAGCAGTTCTTC.

Of note for this clonotype: Being one base from a much bigger clone, this may be a read error. The genes are TRBV5-4 and TRBJ1-2; D might be TRBD1 (6 bases). The length of the CDR3 is 14 residues. Germline V gene lookup returns CDR1 SGHNT and CDR2 YYREEE (reference sequence). The CDR3 reads CASSFGQTPYGCTF. CDR3 DNA sequence: TGTGCCAGCAGCTTTGGACAGACACCCTATGGCTGCACCTTC.

This clonotype was counted many times. One end of the junction fails to match germline, which may point to a read error. This chain joins TRBV6-6 and TRBJ1-1; D ambiguous. This CDR3 is built from 13 residues. Germline lookup yields CDR1 MNHNY and CDR2 SVGAGI (reference sequence). The CDR3 spells CASSDSSNTEAFF. In DNA form, the CDR3 reads TGTGCCAGCAGTGACTCGTCAAACACTGAAGCTTTCTTT.